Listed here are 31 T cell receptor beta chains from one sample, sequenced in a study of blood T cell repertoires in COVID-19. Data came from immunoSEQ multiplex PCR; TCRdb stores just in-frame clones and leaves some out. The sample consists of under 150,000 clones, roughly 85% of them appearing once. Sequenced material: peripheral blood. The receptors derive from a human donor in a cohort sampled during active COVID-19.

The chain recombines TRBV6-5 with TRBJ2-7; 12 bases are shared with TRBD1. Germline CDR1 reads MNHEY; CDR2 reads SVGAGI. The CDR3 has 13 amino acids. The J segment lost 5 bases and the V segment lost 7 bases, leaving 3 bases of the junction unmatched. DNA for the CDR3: TGTGCCAGCAAGGGGACAGGGGGCCACGAGCAGTACTTC. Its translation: CASKGTGGHEQYF.

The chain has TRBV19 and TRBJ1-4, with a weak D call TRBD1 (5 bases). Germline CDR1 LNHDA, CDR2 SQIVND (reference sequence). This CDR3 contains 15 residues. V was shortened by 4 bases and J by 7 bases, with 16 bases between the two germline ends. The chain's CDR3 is CASSTRPPGGEKLFF. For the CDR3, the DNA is TGTGCCAGTAGTACCCGACCTCCCGGGGGTGAAAAACTGTTTTTT. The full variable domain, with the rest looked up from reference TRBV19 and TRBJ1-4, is DGGITQSPKYLFRKEGQNVTLSCEQNLNHDAMYWYRQDPGQGLRLIYYSQIVNDFQKGDIAEGYSVSREKKESFPLTVTSAQKNPTAFYLCASSTRPPGGEKLFFGSGTQLSVL.

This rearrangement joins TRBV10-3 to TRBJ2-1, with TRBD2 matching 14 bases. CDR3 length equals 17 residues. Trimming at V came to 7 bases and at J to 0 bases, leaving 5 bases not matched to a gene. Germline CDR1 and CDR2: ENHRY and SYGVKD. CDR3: CAITGLAGGSSYNEQFF. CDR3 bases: TGTGCCATCACAGGACTAGCGGGGGGCAGCTCCTACAATGAGCAGTTCTTC.

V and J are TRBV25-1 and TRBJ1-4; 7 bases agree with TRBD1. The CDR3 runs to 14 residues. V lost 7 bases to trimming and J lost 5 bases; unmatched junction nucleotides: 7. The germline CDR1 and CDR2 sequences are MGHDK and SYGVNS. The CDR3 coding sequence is TGTGCCAGCAACCCGGGAGGGGGCAATGAAAAACTGTTTTTT. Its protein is CASNPGGGNEKLFF.

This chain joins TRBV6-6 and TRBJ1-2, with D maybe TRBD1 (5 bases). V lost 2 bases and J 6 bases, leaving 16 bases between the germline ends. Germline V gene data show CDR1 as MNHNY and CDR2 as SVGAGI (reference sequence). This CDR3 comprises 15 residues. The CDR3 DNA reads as TGTGCCAGCAGTTACAGGGGCAGCCCCCGGGATGGCTACACCTTC. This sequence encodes CASSYRGSPRDGYTF.

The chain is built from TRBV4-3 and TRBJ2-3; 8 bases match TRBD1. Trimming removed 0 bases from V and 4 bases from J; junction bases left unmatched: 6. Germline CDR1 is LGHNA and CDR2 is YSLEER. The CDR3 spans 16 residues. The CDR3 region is CASSQDPRGRPDTQYF. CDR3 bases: TGCGCCAGCAGCCAAGACCCCAGGGGGCGACCAGATACGCAGTATTTT.

CDR3 in amino acids: CASSQVGRESSYNSPLHF. The CDR3 DNA reads as TGCGCCAGCAGCCAAGTAGGTCGGGAGAGCTCCTATAATTCACCCCTCCACTTT. This chain connects TRBV4-3 to TRBJ1-6; no definite D call. This CDR3 contains 18 residues. V lost 1 base to trimming and J lost 0 bases, with 13 bases between them. CDR1 is LGHNA and CDR2 is YSLEER in the germline V gene.

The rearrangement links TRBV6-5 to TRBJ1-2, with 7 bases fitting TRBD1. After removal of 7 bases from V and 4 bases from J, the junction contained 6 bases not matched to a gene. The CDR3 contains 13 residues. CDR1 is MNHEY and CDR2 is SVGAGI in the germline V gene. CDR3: CASTKGQFYGYTF. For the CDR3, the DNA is TGTGCCAGCACCAAGGGACAGTTCTATGGCTACACCTTC.

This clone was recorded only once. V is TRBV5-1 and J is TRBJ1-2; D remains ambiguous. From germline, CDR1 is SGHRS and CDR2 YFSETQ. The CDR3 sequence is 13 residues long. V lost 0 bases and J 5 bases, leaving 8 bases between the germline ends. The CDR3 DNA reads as TGCGCCAGCAGCTTGGCAGGAACTTATGGCTACACCTTC. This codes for CASSLAGTYGYTF. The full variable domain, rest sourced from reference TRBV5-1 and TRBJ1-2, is KAGVTQTPRYLIKTRGQQVTLSCSPISGHRSVSWYQQTPGQGLQFLFEYFSETQRNKGNFPGRFSGRQFSNSRSEMNVSTLELGDSALYLCASSLAGTYGYTFGSGTRLTVV.

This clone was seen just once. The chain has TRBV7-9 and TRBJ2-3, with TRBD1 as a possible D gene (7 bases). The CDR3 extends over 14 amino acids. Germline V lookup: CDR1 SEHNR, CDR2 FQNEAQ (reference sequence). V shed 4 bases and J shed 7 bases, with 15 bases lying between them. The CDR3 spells CASSYGQAGNTQYF. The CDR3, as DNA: TGTGCCAGCAGCTACGGACAGGCGGGGAATACGCAGTATTTT.

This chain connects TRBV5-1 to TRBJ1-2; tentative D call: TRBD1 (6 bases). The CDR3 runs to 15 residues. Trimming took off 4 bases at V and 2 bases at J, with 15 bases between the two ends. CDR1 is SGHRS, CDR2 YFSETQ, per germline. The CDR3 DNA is TGCGCCAGCAGCAGGTCCCGGGACACCAACTATGGCTACACCTTC. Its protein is CASSRSRDTNYGYTF.

DNA for the CDR3: TGTGCCAGCAGCTTAGCAACAGGGGGCATAAGAGATACGCAGTATTTT. This gives the protein CASSLATGGIRDTQYF. The chain carries TRBV7-2 and TRBJ2-3; TRBD1 matches at 9 bases. The CDR3 spans 16 residues. CDR1 SGHTA and CDR2 FQGNSA come from the germline V gene. Trimming removed 0 bases from V and 5 bases from J; junction bases left unmatched: 6.

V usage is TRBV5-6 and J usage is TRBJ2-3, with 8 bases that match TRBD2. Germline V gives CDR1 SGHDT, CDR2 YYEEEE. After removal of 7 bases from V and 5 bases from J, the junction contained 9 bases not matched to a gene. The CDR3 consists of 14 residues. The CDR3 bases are TGTGCCAGCCGGGCCAGCGGGGGCTTAGATACGCAGTATTTT. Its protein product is CASRASGGLDTQYF.

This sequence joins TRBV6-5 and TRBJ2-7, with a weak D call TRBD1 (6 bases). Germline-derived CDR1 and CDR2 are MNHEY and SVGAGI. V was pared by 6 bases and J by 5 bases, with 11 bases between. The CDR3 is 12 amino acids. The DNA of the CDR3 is TGTGCCAGCAGCCGGTCAGGGGACGAGCAGTACTTC. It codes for CASSRSGDEQYF.

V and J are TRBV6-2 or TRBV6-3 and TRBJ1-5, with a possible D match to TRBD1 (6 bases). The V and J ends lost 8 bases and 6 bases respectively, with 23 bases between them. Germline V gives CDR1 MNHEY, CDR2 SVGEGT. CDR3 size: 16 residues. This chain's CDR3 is CASRPSPTGGRQPQHF. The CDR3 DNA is TGTGCCAGCCGCCCTAGCCCTACCGGGGGGCGTCAGCCCCAGCATTTT.

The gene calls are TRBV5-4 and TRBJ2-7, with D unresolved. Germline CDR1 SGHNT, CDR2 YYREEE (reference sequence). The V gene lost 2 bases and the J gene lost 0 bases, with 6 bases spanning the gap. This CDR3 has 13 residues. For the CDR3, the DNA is TGTGCCAGCAGCTTTCTATCCTCCTACGAGCAGTACTTC. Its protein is CASSFLSSYEQYF.

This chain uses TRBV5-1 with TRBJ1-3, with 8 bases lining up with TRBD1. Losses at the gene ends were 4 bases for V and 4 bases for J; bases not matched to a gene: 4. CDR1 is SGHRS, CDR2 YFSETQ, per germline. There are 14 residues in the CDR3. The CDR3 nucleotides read TGCGCCAGCAGCAGACAGGGGCTAGGAAACACCATATATTTT. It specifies CASSRQGLGNTIYF.

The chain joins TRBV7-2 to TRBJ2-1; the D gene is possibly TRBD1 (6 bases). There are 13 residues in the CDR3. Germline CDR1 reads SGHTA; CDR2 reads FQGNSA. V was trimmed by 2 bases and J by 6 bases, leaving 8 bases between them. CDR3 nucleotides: TGTGCCAGCAGCTTAAGGGGGACCAATGAGCAGTTCTTC. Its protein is CASSLRGTNEQFF.

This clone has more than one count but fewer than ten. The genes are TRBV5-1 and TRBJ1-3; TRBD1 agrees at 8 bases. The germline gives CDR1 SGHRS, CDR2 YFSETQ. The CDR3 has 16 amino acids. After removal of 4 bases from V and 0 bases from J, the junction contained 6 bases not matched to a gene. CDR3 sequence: CASSLWTGTSGNTIYF. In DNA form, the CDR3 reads TGCGCCAGCAGCCTTTGGACAGGGACCTCTGGAAACACCATATATTTT.

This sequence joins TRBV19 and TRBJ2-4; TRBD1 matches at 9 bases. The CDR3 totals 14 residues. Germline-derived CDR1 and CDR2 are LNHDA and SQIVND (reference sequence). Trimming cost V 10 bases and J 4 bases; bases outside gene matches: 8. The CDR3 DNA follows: TGTGCCACAGACAGGGGGGGGTCGAAAAACATTCAGTACTTC. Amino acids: CATDRGGSKNIQYF.

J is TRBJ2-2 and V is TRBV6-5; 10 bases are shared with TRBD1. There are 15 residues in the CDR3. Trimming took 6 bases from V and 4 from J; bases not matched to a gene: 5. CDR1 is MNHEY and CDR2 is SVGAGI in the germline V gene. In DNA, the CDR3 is TGTGCCAGCAGACGACAGGGGGCCGGCACCGGGGAGCTGTTTTTT. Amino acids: CASRRQGAGTGELFF.

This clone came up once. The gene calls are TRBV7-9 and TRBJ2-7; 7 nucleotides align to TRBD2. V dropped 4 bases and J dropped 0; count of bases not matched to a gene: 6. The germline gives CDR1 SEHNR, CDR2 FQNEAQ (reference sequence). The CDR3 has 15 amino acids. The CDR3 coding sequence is TGTGCCAGCAGCTGGTCGGGGGGAAGCTCCTACGAGCAGTACTTC. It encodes CASSWSGGSSYEQYF.

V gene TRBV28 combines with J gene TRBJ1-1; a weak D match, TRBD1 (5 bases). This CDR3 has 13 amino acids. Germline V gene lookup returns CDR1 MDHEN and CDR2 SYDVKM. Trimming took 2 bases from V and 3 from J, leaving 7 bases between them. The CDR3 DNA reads TGTGCCAGCAGTTTAACCAGGGACACTGAAGCTTTCTTT. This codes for CASSLTRDTEAFF.

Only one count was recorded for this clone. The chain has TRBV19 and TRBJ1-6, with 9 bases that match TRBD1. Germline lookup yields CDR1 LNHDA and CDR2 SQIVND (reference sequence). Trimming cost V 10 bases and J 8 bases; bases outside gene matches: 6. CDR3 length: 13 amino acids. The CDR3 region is CATATGGDSPLHF. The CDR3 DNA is TGTGCCACCGCCACAGGGGGCGATTCACCCCTCCACTTT.

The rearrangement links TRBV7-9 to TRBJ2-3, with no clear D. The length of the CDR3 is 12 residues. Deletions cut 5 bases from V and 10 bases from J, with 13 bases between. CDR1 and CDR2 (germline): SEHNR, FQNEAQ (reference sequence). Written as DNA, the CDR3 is TGTGCCAGCAGCCAGGATATGATGGCGCAGTATTTT. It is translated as CASSQDMMAQYF.

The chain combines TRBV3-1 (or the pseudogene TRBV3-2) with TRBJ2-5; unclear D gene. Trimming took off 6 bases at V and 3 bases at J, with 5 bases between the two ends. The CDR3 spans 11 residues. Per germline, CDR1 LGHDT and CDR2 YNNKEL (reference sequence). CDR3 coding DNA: TGTGCCAGCAGGTTAAAAGAGACCCAGTACTTC. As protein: CASRLKETQYF.

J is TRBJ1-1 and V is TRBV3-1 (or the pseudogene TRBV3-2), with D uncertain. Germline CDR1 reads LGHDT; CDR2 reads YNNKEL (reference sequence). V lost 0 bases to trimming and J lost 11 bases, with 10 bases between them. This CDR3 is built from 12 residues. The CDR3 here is CASSQDQALAFF. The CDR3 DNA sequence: TGTGCCAGCAGCCAAGACCAAGCACTGGCTTTCTTT.

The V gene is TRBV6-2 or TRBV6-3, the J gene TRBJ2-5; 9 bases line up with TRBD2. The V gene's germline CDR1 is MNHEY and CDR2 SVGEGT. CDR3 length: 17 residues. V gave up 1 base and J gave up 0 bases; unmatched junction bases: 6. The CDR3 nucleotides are TGTGCCAGCAGTTACTTAATGTCTAGCGGGGACCAAGAGACCCAGTACTTC. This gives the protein CASSYLMSSGDQETQYF.

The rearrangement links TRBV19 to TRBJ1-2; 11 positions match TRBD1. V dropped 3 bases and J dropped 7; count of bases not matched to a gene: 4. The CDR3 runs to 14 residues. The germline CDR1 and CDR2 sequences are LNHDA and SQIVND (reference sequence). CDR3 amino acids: CASSMDRGRGGYTF. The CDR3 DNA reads TGTGCCAGTAGTATGGACAGGGGGCGAGGTGGCTACACCTTC.

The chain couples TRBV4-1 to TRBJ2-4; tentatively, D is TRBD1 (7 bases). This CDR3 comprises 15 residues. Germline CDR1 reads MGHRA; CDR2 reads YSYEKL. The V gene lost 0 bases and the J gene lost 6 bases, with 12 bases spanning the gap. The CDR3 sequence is CASSQDGGQRNIQYF. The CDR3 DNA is TGCGCCAGCAGCCAAGACGGGGGACAGAGAAACATTCAGTACTTC.

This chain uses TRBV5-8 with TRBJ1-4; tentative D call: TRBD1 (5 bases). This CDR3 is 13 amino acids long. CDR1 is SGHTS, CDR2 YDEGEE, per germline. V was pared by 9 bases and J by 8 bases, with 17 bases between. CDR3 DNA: TGTGCCACCCCGGGCTGGGGCCGGGAAAAACTGTTTTTT. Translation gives CATPGWGREKLFF.